Each of the 11 T cell receptor beta chains below was sequenced from the same sample in a study of blood T cells in healthy people across ages. Together with a sample-barcoded 5' primer, a J-beta primer mix was included in a second PCR lasting about 7 to 12 cycles. Using its own MiXCR run on the 5' RACE reads, TCRdb lists one record per CDR3 protein. The repertoire consists of 1.2 million to 1.5 million distinct CDR3 sequences, with around two fifths occurring once and the leading ten covering around 8%. Source material: blood. The receptors shown here come from a woman aged 18 to 35 in good health.

This clonotype is a singleton in its sample. The chain carries TRBV12-3 or TRBV12-4 and TRBJ2-2, with 8 bases identical to TRBD1. The CDR3 consists of 15 residues. After removal of 6 bases from V and 2 bases from J, the junction contained 5 bases not matched to a gene. The CDR3 nucleotides are TGTGCCAGCAGATCTGACAGGGGAAACACCGGGGAGCTGTTTTTT. Amino acids: CASRSDRGNTGELFF.

The CDR3 DNA follows: TGCAGTGCTCTCCGGGACTCCGATGAGCAGTTCTTC. This sequence encodes CSALRDSDEQFF. The V and J genes are TRBV20-1 and TRBJ2-1; D perhaps matches TRBD2 (6 bases). The germline V and J ends were trimmed by 5 bases and 8 bases, with 13 bases remaining between them. The CDR3 is 12 amino acids. CDR1 and CDR2 (germline): DFQATT, SNEGSKA (reference sequence).

The chain links TRBV7-2 to TRBJ2-2; D is ambiguous. Germline V gene sequence: CDR1 SGHTA, CDR2 FQGNSA. The CDR3 covers 16 residues. Trimming left V 0 bases short and J 0 bases short, with 8 bases between. This chain's CDR3 is CASSLAQPANTGELFF. CDR3 DNA sequence: TGTGCCAGCAGCTTAGCGCAGCCCGCGAACACCGGGGAGCTGTTTTTT.

The J gene is TRBJ2-5, the V gene TRBV24-1; tentatively, D is TRBD1 (7 bases). Trimming cost V 2 bases and J 11 bases, with 20 bases left between them. Looked up from germline, CDR1 is KGHDR and CDR2 is SFDVKD. The CDR3 has 15 residues. The DNA for the CDR3 is TGTGCCACCAGTGATTACGGGACAGCGGCAGGAGGGCAGTACTTC. Its translation is CATSDYGTAAGGQYF.

This chain connects TRBV6-2 or TRBV6-3 to TRBJ1-2; D is unclear. From germline, CDR1 is MNHEY and CDR2 SVGEGT. CDR3 length: 15 residues. V was trimmed by 6 bases and J by 0 bases, leaving 14 bases between them. This chain's CDR3 is CASRHSAGANYGYTF. The CDR3 region has the DNA TGTGCCAGCAGACACTCGGCTGGAGCTAACTATGGCTACACCTTC.

The V and J genes are TRBV4-1 and TRBJ2-1, with D tentatively TRBD1 (5 bases). Germline V lookup: CDR1 MGHRA, CDR2 YSYEKL. With 3 bases removed from V and 0 bases from J, the gap between germline ends came to 15 bases. The CDR3 has 17 residues. CDR3 region: CASSQGNRQSSYNEQFF. CDR3 DNA sequence: TGCGCCAGCAGCCAGGGGAACAGGCAAAGCTCCTACAATGAGCAGTTCTTC.

This clonotype was found once. The chain joins TRBV27 to TRBJ2-7, with D tentatively TRBD2 (5 bases). Trimming stripped 2 bases from V and 0 bases from J, with 17 bases between. The germline gives CDR1 MNHEY, CDR2 SMNVEV (reference sequence). CDR3 length: 17 amino acids. CDR3 residues: CASSLKVGVTSSYEQYF. CDR3 sequence (DNA): TGTGCCAGCAGTTTAAAGGTCGGGGTAACTAGCTCCTACGAGCAGTACTTC.

The rearrangement uses TRBV27 and TRBJ1-2; D possibly corresponds to TRBD1 (5 bases). Germline-derived CDR1 and CDR2 are MNHEY and SMNVEV (reference sequence). CDR3 length: 14 amino acids. V lost 6 bases to trimming and J lost 4 bases, with 15 bases between them. As DNA, the CDR3 is TGTGCCAGCAGCCGACGGGGCGGATTCTATGGCTACACCTTC. This gives the protein CASSRRGGFYGYTF.

The table lists this clonotype with a few counts. V usage is TRBV7-2 and J usage is TRBJ2-3; no clear D. This CDR3 contains 15 residues. Germline V gene lookup returns CDR1 SGHTA and CDR2 FQGNSA. Trimming left V 7 bases short and J 2 bases short, with 16 bases between. The CDR3 spells CASIVQPSYTDTQYF. The CDR3 DNA follows: TGTGCCAGCATTGTACAGCCCTCGTACACAGATACGCAGTATTTT.

V and J are TRBV4-1 and TRBJ1-2, with D tentatively TRBD1 (5 bases). Trimming removed 3 bases from V and 8 bases from J, with 19 bases in between. CDR3 length: 15 amino acids. Looked up from germline, CDR1 is MGHRA and CDR2 is YSYEKL. The CDR3 DNA is TGCGCCAGCAGCCAGACCACGACAGTGGACTTCGGCTACACCTTC. Translation gives CASSQTTTVDFGYTF.

The chain is built from TRBV21-1 and TRBJ1-5. TRBV21-1 counts as a pseudogene. The length of the CDR3 is 15 residues. CDR3 in DNA: TGTGCCAGCAGACAAGGCAAAAGGGAGAATCAGCCCCAGCATTTT. Encoded protein: CASRQGKRENQPQHF.